This TCR beta chain was found in a study of blood T cells in healthy people across ages. Extraction of total RNA produced a minimum of 5.5 micrograms from each sample. This clonotype was recorded a few times. The germline V gene encodes CDR1 SGHTA and CDR2 FQGNSA. The trim removed 5 bases at V and 3 bases at J, leaving 6 bases unmatched. The CDR3 consists of 14 residues. A sample-barcoded 5' primer and a J-beta primer mix were used in a second PCR of about 6 to 11 cycles. TCRdb re-called the 5' RACE reads with MiXCR, one entry per CDR3 protein. The sample holds over 1,200,000 distinct CDR3 sequences, around 59% seen once.

The receptor's source is a man in his late teens or twenties in good health. Sequencing was done on a sample of blood. V is TRBV7-2 and J is TRBJ2-5; 7 bases align to TRBD1. DNA of the CDR3: TGTGCCAGCAGCAGAGACAGGGCCAAAGAGACCCAGTACTTC. Its protein product is CASSRDRAKETQYF.